This T cell receptor beta chain was recovered during a study of control samples from healthy donors and cancer patients. Method: immunoSEQ multiplex PCR; TCRdb's copy keeps in-frame clones and lacks some. The table shows about 67,000 clones, with about 90% occurring only once. In germline, CDR1 is SGHDT, CDR2 YYEEEE. The trim removed 3 bases at V and 4 bases at J, leaving 6 bases unmatched. CDR3 length equals 14 residues. Sequenced: PBMCs. The rearrangement links TRBV5-6 to TRBJ1-2; 7 nucleotides align to TRBD1. The source is a woman aged 50 to 60 with head and neck cancer. The CDR3 loop reads CASSYGQDFYGYTF. The DNA for the CDR3 is TGTGCCAGCAGCTATGGACAGGACTTCTATGGCTACACCTTC.